This TCR beta chain is from a study of T cells after yellow fever vaccination. TCRdb fed the 5' RACE reads into MiXCR, producing one record per CDR3 protein. This sample has about 130,000 distinct CDR3 sequences, with approximately 8.4% found just once. The CDR3 runs 17 residues. The V gene lost 4 bases and the J gene lost 0 bases, with 16 bases spanning the gap. From germline, CDR1 is SEHNR and CDR2 FQNEAQ (reference sequence). The table lists this clonotype with a few counts. The sequencing used CD8+ T cells sorted from PBMCs, collected on the day of the yellow fever booster vaccination. This chain connects TRBV7-9 to TRBJ2-1; D is ambiguous. This receptor was identified in a young man who received the YFV17D yellow fever vaccine. The CDR3 DNA reads as TGTGCCAGCAGCTATAGACACCTTCAGAGCTCCTACAATGAGCAGTTCTTC. Its protein is CASSYRHLQSSYNEQFF. Full variable domain (missing parts from reference TRBV7-9 and TRBJ2-1): DTGVSQNPRHKITKRGQNVTFRCDPISEHNRLYWYRQTLGQGPEFLTYFQNEAQLEKSRLLSDRFSAERPKGSFSTLEIQRTEQGDSAMYLCASSYRHLQSSYNEQFFGPGTRLTVL.